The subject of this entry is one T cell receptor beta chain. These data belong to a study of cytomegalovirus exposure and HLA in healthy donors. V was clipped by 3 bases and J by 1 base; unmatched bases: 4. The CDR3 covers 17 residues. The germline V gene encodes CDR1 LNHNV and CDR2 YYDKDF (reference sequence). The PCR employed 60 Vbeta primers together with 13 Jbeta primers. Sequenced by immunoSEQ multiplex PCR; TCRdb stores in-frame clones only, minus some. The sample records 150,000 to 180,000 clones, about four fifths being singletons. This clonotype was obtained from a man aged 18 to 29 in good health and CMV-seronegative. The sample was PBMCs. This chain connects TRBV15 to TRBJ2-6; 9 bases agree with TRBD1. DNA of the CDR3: TGTGCCACCAGCAGGGCGGGACAGGGTTCTGGGGCCAACGTCCTGACTTTC. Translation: CATSRAGQGSGANVLTF.